This T cell receptor (beta chain) was retrieved from a study of blood T cells in healthy people across ages. Study-wide results and caveats: Older individuals had lower TCR beta diversity per million T cells (the decline was roughly linear). Estimates of diversity drawn from one million T cells were considered underestimates.

Note on this clonotype: Its antigen is as yet unknown.

Primers used in a second PCR of about 7 to 12 cycles were a sample-barcoded 5' primer and a J-beta primer mix. TCRdb reanalysed the 5' RACE reads using MiXCR and keeps one entry per CDR3 protein. The data contain approximately 1.5 million distinct CDR3 sequences, approximately 43% of them singletons. CDR1 GTSNPN and CDR2 SVGIG come from the germline V gene (reference sequence). The CDR3 spans 12 residues. Trimming pared 2 bases from V and 7 bases from J, leaving 12 bases between. This receptor was taken from a woman aged 18-35 years in good health. The sample consisted of blood. This chain uses TRBV30 with TRBJ2-7; D not certain. The DNA for the CDR3 is TGTGCCTGGAGTCGCAAAAGGGCTGAGCAGTACTTC. Amino acids: CAWSRKRAEQYF.